This T cell receptor beta chain was captured in a study of blood T cell repertoires in COVID-19. Study details: Spain, Italy and the United States supplied samples that represented acute and convalescent COVID-19. From T cells, B-cell-depleted T cells, or PBMCs came the material, which was cDNA or gDNA.

V lost 5 bases, J lost 2 bases, and 14 bases stayed unmatched. The germline gives CDR1 SGHTA, CDR2 FQGNSA. The CDR3 spans 18 residues. Generated by immunoSEQ multiplex PCR, the TCRdb table keeps only in-frame clones and is missing some. This sample yields roughly 55,000 clones, of which about four fifths are seen a single time; around 1.9% belongs to the top ten. The rearrangement joins TRBV7-2 to TRBJ1-5; 8 bases fit TRBD1. The receptor was isolated from a woman aged 60 to 75 with acute or convalescent COVID-19. Material: peripheral blood. CDR3 sequence: CASSPSWTGYSGNQPQHF. The CDR3 coding sequence is TGTGCCAGCAGCCCGAGCTGGACAGGGTATTCAGGCAATCAGCCCCAGCATTTT.